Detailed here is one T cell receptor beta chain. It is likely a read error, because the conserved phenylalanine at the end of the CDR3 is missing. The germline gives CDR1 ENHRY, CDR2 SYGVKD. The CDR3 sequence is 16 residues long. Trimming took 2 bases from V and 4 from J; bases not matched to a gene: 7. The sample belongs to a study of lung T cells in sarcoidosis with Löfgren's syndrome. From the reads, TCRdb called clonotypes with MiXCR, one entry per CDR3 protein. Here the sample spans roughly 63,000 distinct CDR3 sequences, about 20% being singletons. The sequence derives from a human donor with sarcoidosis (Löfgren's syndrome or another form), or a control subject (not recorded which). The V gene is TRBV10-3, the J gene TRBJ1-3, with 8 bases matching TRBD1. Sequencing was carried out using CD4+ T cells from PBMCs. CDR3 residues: CAISEKTGELGNTIYS. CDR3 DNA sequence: TGTGCCATCAGTGAGAAGACAGGGGAACTCGGAAACACCATATATTCT.